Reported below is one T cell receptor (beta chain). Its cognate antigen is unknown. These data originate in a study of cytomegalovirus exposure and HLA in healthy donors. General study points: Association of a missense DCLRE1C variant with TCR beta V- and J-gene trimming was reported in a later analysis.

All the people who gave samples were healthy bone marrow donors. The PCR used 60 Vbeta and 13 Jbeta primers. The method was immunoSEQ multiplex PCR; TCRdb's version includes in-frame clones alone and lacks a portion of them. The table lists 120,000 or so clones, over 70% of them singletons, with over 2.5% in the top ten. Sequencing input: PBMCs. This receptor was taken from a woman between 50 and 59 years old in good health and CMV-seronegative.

As DNA, the CDR3 is TGTGCCTGGAGCTCGACAGGGACTTATACTGAAGCTTTCTTT. This gives the protein CAWSSTGTYTEAFF. V gene TRBV30 combines with J gene TRBJ1-1; TRBD1 aligns across 7 bases. Losses at the gene ends were 3 bases for V and 5 bases for J; bases not matched to a gene: 9. Germline values: CDR1 GTSNPN, CDR2 SVGIG (reference sequence). The CDR3 is 14 amino acids.